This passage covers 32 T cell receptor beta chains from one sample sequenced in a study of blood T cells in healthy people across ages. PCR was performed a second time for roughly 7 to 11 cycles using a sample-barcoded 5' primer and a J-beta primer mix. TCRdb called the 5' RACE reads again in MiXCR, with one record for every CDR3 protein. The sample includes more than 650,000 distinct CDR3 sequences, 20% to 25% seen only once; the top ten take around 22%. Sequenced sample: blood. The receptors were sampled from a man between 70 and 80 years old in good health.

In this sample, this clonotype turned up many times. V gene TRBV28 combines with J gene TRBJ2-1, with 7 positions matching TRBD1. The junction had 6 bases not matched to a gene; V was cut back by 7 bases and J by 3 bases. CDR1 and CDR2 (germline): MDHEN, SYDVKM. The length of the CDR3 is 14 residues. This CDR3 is CASILGTDYNEQFF. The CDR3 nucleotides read TGTGCCAGCATTCTTGGGACAGACTACAATGAGCAGTTCTTC.

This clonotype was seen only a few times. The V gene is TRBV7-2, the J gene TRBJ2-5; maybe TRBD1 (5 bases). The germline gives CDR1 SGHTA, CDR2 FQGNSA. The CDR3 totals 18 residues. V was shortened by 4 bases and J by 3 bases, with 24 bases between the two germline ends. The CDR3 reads CASSSLSRTLRLEETQYF. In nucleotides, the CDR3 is TGTGCCAGCAGCTCGCTCTCTAGGACACTCAGGCTAGAAGAGACCCAGTACTTC.

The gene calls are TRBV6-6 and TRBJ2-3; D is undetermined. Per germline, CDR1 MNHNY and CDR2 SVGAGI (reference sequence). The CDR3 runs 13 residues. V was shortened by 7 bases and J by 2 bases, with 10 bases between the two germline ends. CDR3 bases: TGTGCCAGCACCTTCTACGCCACAGATACGCAGTATTTT. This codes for CASTFYATDTQYF.

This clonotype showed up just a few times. CDR3 nucleotides: TGCGCCAGCAGCCAAGTAGGAGGTCGAGAGACCCAGTACTTC. It codes for CASSQVGGRETQYF. The rearrangement links TRBV4-3 to TRBJ2-5; tentatively, D is TRBD2 (5 bases). Germline lookup yields CDR1 LGHNA and CDR2 YSLEER. Trimming removed 1 base from V and 4 bases from J, with 10 bases in between. This CDR3 has 14 residues.

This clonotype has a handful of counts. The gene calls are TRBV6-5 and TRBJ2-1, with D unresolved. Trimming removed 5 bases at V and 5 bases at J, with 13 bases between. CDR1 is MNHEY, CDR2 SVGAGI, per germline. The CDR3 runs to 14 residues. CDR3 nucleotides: TGTGCCAGCAGTCACAGATCAGCCCACAATGAGCAGTTCTTC. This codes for CASSHRSAHNEQFF.

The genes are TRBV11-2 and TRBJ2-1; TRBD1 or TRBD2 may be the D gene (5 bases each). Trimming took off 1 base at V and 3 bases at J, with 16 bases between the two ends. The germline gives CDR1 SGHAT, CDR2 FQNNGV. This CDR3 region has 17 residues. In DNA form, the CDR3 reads TGTGCCAGCAGCTTAGGGATGGGGACGGGTTTCTACAATGAGCAGTTCTTC. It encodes CASSLGMGTGFYNEQFF.

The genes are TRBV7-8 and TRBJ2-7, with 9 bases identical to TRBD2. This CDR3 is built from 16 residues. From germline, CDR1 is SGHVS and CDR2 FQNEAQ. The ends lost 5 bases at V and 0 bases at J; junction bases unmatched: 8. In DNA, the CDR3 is TGTGCCAGCAGCCGAATAGCGGGGGCGAACTCCTACGAGCAGTACTTC. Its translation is CASSRIAGANSYEQYF.

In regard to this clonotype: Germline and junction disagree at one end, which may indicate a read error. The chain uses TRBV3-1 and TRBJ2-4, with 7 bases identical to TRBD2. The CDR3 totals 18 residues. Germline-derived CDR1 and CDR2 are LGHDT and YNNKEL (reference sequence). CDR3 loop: CASSQDWGGGRARNIQYF. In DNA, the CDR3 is TGTGCCAGCAGCCAAGATTGGGGAGGAGGGAGGGCCAGAAACATTCAGTACTTC. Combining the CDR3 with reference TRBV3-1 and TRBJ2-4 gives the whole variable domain DTAVSQTPKYLVTQMGNDKSIKCEQNLGHDTMYWYKQDSKKFLKIMFSYNNKELIINETVPNRFSPKSPDKAHLNLHINSLELGDSAVYFCASSQDWGGGRARNIQYFGAGTRLSVL.

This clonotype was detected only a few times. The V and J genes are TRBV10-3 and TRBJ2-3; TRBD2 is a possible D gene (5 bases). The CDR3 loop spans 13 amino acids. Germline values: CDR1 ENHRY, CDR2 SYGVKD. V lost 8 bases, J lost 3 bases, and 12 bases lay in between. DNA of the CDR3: TGTGCCATCGGCTTAATAGCGACAGATACGCAGTATTTT. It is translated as CAIGLIATDTQYF.

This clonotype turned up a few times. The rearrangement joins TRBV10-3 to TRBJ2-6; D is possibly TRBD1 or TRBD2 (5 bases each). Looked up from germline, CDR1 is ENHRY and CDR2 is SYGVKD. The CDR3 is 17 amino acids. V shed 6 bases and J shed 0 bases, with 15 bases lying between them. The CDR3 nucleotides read TGTGCCATCAGCCCCAGGGAGACCTTCTCTGGGGCCAACGTCCTGACTTTC. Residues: CAISPRETFSGANVLTF.

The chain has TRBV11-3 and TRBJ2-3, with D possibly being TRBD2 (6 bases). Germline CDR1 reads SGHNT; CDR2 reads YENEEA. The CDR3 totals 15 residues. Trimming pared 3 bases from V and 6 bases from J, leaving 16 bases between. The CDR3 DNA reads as TGTGCCAGCAGCTTTGGGAGGTCCCCCAAGGATACGCAGTATTTT. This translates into CASSFGRSPKDTQYF.

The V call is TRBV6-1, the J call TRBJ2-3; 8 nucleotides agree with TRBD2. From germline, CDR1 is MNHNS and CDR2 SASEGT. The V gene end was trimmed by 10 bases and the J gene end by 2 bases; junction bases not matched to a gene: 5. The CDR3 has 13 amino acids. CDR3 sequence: CATLLAVTDTQYF. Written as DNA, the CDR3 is TGTGCCACCTTACTAGCGGTCACAGATACGCAGTATTTT.

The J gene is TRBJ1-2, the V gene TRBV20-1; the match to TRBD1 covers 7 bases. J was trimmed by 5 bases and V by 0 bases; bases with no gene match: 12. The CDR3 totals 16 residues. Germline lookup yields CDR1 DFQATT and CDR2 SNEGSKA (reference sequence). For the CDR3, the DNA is TGCAGTGCTAGAGATGGCGATTCCGGGACAGCTTATGGCTACACCTTC. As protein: CSARDGDSGTAYGYTF.

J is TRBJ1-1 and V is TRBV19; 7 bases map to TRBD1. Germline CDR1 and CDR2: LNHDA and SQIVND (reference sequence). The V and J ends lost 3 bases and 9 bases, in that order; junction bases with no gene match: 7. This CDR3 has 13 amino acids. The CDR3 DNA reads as TGTGCCAGTAGTATGACAGGGCGATGGCAAGCTTTCTTT. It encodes CASSMTGRWQAFF.

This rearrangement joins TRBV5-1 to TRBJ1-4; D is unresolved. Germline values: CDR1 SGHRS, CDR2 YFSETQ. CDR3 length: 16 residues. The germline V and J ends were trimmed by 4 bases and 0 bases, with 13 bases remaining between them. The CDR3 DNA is TGCGCCAGCAGCCAACAAATCAGTGCAACTAATGAAAAACTGTTTTTT. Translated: CASSQQISATNEKLFF.

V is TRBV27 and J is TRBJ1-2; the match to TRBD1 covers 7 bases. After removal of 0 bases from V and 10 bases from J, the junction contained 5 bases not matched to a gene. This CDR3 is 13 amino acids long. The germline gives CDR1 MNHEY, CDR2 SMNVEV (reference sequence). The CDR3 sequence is CASSLSHRGVYTF. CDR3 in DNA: TGTGCCAGCAGTTTATCGCACAGGGGTGTCTACACCTTC.

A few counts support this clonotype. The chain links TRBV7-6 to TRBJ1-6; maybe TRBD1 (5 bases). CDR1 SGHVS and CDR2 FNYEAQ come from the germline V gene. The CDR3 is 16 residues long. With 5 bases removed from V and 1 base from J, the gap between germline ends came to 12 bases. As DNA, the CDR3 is TGTGCCAGCAGCGCCGGGGCCGGTTCCTATAATTCACCCCTCCACTTT. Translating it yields CASSAGAGSYNSPLHF.

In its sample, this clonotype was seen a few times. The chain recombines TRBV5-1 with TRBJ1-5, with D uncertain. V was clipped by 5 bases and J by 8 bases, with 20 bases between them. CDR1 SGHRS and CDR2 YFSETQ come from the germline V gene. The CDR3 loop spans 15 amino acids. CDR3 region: CASRPRDYETEPQHF. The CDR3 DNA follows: TGCGCCAGCAGGCCGCGGGATTACGAAACGGAGCCCCAGCATTTT.

As DNA, the CDR3 is TGTGCCAGCCGGAGGGCTAGCGGGGGAGGAGATACGCAGTATTTT. Protein: CASRRASGGGDTQYF. The chain couples TRBV2 to TRBJ2-3; 10 bases fit TRBD2. The CDR3 covers 15 residues. CDR1 and CDR2 from the germline V gene are SNHLY and FYNNEI. V shed 8 bases, J shed 5 bases, and the junction held 10 bases outside the gene matches.

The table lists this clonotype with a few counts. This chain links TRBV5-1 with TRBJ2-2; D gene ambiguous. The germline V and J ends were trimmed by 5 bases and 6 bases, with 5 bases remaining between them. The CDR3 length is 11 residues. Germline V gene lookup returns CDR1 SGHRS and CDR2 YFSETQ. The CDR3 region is CASRAAGELFF. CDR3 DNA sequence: TGCGCCAGCAGAGCCGCCGGGGAGCTGTTTTTT.

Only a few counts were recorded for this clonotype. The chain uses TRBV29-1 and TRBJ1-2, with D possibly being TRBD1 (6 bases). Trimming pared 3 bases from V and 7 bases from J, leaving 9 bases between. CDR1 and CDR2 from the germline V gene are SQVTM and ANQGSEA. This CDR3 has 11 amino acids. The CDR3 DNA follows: TGCAGCGTTGAGCAGGGGTTTGGCTACACCTTC. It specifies CSVEQGFGYTF.

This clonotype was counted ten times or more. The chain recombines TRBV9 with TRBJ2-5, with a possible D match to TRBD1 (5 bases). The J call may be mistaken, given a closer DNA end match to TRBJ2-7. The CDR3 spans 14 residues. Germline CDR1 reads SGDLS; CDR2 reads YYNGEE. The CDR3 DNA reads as TGTGCCAGCAGCGTAGGGATAGGGGCCTACGAGCAGTACTTC. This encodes CASSVGIGAYEQYF.

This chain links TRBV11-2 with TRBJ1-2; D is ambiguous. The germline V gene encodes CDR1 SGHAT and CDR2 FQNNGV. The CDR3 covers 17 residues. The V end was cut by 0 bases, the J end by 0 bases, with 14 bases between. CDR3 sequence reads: CASSLELSGRPNYGYTF. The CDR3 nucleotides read TGTGCCAGCAGCTTAGAGTTGAGCGGGCGACCTAACTATGGCTACACCTTC.

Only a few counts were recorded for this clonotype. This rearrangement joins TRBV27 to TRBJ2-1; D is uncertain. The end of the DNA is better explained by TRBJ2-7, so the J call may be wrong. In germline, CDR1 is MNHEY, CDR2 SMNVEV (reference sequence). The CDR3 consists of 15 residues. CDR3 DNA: TGTGCCAGCAGTTTGAGGTCTCAGCCCAAGTACGAGCAGTACTTC. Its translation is CASSLRSQPKYEQYF.

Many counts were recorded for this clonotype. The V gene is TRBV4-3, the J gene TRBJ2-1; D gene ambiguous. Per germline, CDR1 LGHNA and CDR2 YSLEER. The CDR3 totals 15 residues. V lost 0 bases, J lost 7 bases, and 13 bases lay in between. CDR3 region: CASSQDGIRLNEQFF. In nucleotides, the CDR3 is TGCGCCAGCAGCCAAGATGGTATTAGGTTGAATGAGCAGTTCTTC.

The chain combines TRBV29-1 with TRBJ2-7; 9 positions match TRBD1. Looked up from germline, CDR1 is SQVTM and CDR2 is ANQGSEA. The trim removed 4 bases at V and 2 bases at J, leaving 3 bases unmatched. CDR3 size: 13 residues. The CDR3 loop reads CSVGGQGPYEQYF. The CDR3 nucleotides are TGCAGCGTTGGGGGACAGGGTCCCTACGAGCAGTACTTC.

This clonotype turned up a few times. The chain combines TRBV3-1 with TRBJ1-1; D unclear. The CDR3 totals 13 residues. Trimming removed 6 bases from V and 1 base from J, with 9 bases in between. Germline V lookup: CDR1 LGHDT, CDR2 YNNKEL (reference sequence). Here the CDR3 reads CASRRTRNTEAFF. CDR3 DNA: TGTGCCAGCAGGCGGACGAGGAACACTGAAGCTTTCTTT.

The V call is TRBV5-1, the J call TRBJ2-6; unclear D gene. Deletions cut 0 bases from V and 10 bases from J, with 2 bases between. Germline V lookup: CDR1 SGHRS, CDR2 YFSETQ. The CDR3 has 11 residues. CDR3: CASSLENVLTF. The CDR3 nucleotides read TGCGCCAGCAGCTTGGAAAACGTCCTGACTTTC.

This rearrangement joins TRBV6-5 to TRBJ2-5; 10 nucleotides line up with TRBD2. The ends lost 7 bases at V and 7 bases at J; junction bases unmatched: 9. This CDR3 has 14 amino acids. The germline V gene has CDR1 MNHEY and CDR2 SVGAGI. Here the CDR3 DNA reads TGTGCCAGCAAAGCGGGGGGGGCCCGGTGGACCCAGTACTTC. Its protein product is CASKAGGARWTQYF.

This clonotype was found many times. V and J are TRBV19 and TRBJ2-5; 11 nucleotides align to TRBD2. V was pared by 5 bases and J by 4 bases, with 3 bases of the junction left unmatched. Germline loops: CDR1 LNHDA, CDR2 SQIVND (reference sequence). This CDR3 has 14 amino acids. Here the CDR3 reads CASSAGLAGETQYF. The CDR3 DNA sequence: TGTGCCAGTAGTGCCGGACTAGCGGGAGAGACCCAGTACTTC.

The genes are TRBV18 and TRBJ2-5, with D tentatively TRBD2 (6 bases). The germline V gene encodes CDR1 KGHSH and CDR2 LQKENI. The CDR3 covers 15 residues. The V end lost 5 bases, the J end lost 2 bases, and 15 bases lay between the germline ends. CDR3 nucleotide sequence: TGTGCCAGCTCATCTCTAGCGTCGGGACAAGAGACCCAGTACTTC. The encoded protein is CASSSLASGQETQYF.

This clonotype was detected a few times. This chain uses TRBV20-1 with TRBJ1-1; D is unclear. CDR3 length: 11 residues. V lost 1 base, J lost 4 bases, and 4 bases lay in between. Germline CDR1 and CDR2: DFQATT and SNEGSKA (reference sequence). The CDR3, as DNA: TGCAGTGCTAGAGTGGGCACTGAAGCTTTCTTT. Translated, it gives CSARVGTEAFF.